Detailed here is one T cell receptor (beta chain). The target antigen is unknown. These data are taken from a study of tumor-infiltrating lymphocytes in localized non-small cell lung cancer. Turning to the study itself: From each patient, both tumor and uninvolved lung, non-adjacent to tumor, were sampled. The study, taken as a whole, reports: Technical variation could not be separated from intratumor heterogeneity here. Tumor T-cell fraction from TCR sequencing was not associated with recurrence-free survival (p = 0.61). No T-cell fraction difference was seen between IM1 and IM2 tumors.

The table came from immunoSEQ multiplex PCR; TCRdb's copy has only in-frame clones and leaves some out. The sample shows about 16,000 clones, 55% to 70% of them seen only once. CDR1 and CDR2 (germline): SGHDN, FVKESK. J gave up 13 bases and V 4 bases, and 12 bases lay outside the gene matches. The CDR3 is 13 residues long. This sequence originates from a human donor with non-small cell lung cancer. Sequences were obtained from lung tumor tissue. The rearrangement uses TRBV14 and TRBJ1-2; 7 bases are shared with TRBD1. Here the CDR3 DNA reads TGTGCCAGCAGCCCGGGGACAGCTTGGGGAGGCACCTTC. Its translation: CASSPGTAWGGTF.